This TCR beta chain was profiled in a study of T cell responses to AZD1222 COVID-19 vaccine. Study-level results: Breadth and depth of Spike-specific TCRs rose after two AZD1222 doses.

The data were produced by immunoSEQ multiplex PCR, yet TCRdb's version contains in-frame clones alone and is incomplete. The table lists 80,000 to 100,000 clones, approximately 86% of them singletons. Germline loops: CDR1 MNHEY, CDR2 SMNVEV (reference sequence). The CDR3 extends over 15 amino acids. Losses at the gene ends were 4 bases for V and 4 bases for J; bases not matched to a gene: 9. Of note for this clone: Its antigen remains unknown.

The receptor was isolated from an adult in good health. Sequencing was performed on peripheral blood, taken on day 0 of AZD1222 vaccination. The chain uses TRBV27 and TRBJ2-7; 8 nucleotides line up with TRBD1. The CDR3 protein is CASSYAGGPIYEQYF. Here the CDR3 DNA reads TGTGCCAGCAGTTACGCAGGGGGCCCTATTTACGAGCAGTACTTC.